This T cell receptor (beta chain) came from a study of T-cell reconstitution after alpha-beta-depleted transplantation in children. The study, taken as a whole, reports: Where some patients showed high TCRbeta diversity at day 60, it came from recipient T cells and thymic progenitors that had survived. Once a year had passed after transplant, T-cell counts and diversity came mostly from newly produced T cells.

Per germline, CDR1 GTSNPN and CDR2 SVGIG (reference sequence). The J segment lost 0 bases and the V segment lost 2 bases, leaving 8 bases of the junction unmatched. The CDR3 runs 18 residues. The TCRbeta library was prepared with unique molecular identifiers. TCRdb ran MiXCR on the PCR reads and lists one entry per CDR3 protein. Of a few thousand distinct CDR3 sequences in the sample, 9.1% were seen once. This clonotype has at least ten counts. Its antigen is not known. This receptor was obtained from a male patient between 2 and 10 years old who had a stem cell transplant for acute lymphoblastic leukemia, so the T cells may come from the graft donor. This chain uses TRBV30 with TRBJ2-2, with TRBD2 identical over 11 bases. The material was PBMCs, mostly from graft donor cells, obtained 180 days after TCRalphabeta/CD19-depleted stem cell transplant. For the CDR3, the DNA is TGTGCCTGGAGTTCAACGACTAGCGGGAAACCGAACACCGGGGAGCTGTTTTTT. Translating it yields CAWSSTTSGKPNTGELFF.